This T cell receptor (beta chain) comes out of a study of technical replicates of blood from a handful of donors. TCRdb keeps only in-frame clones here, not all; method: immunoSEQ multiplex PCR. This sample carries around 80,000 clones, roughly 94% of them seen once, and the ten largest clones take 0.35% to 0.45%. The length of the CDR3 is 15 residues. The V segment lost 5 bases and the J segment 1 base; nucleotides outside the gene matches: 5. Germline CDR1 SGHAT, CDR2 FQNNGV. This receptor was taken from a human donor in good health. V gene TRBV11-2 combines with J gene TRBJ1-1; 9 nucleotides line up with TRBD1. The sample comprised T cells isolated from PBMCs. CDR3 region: CASSRTGEGNTEAFF. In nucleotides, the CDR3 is TGTGCCAGCAGCCGGACAGGGGAAGGGAACACTGAAGCTTTCTTT.